Each of the 10 T cell receptor beta chains below was sequenced from the same sample in a study of blood T cells in healthy people across ages. PCR was performed a second time for about 7 to 12 cycles using a sample-barcoded 5' primer and a J-beta primer mix. TCRdb fed the 5' RACE reads into MiXCR, producing one record per CDR3 protein. The sample lists about 1,500,000 distinct CDR3 sequences; 28% were seen once. Sequenced material: blood. The receptor source for this set is a woman aged 25 to 39 in good health.

The CDR3 is CAWSVRGPSGSYF. In nucleotides, the CDR3 is TGTGCCTGGAGTGTACGTGGCCCTAGCGGTTCGTACTTC. The chain uses TRBV30 and TRBJ2-4; TRBD2 matches 7 bases. Germline V gives CDR1 GTSNPN, CDR2 SVGIG (reference sequence). The V segment lost 0 bases and the J segment 15 bases; nucleotides outside the gene matches: 11. The CDR3 has 13 residues. The full variable domain, in which reference TRBV30 and TRBJ2-4 provide the parts outside the CDR3, is SQTIHQWPATLVQPVGSPLSLECTVEGTSNPNLYWYRQAAGRGLQLLFYSVGIGQISSEVPQNLSASRPQDRQFILSSKKLLLSDSGFYLCAWSVRGPSGSYFGAGTRLSVL.

The V and J genes are TRBV19 and TRBJ2-7; 11 bases agree with TRBD2. Germline CDR1 and CDR2: LNHDA and SQIVND (reference sequence). The V and J ends lost 6 bases and 5 bases, in that order; junction bases with no gene match: 6. This CDR3 has 14 residues. The DNA for the CDR3 is TGTGCCAGTAGAGGACTAGCGGGCCCCGACGAGCAGTACTTC. Translating gives CASRGLAGPDEQYF. Full variable domain (rest looked up from reference TRBV19 and TRBJ2-7): DGGITQSPKYLFRKEGQNVTLSCEQNLNHDAMYWYRQDPGQGLRLIYYSQIVNDFQKGDIAEGYSVSREKKESFPLTVTSAQKNPTAFYLCASRGLAGPDEQYFGPGTRLTVT.

A note on this clonotype: The junction shows a germline mismatch at one end, possibly a read error. The chain couples TRBV10-3 to TRBJ2-5, with a tentative D call TRBD2 (6 bases). Germline CDR1 and CDR2: ENHRY and SYGVKD. The CDR3 consists of 15 residues. CDR3 residues: CVISESGGNQETQYF. In nucleotides, the CDR3 is TGTGTCATCAGTGAGTCAGGAGGGAACCAAGAGACCCAGTACTTC.

This clonotype has more than one count but fewer than ten. The rearrangement uses TRBV7-2 and TRBJ2-5; 7 bases are a match to TRBD2. CDR1 is SGHTA and CDR2 is FQGNSA in the germline V gene. Unmatched junction bases numbered 5, after V lost 2 bases and J lost 5 bases. The CDR3 is made up of 14 amino acids. The CDR3 DNA is TGTGCCAGCAGCTTAACGTTGGGAGGGGAGACCCAGTACTTC. It specifies CASSLTLGGETQYF.

The CDR3 here is CASSLSGTSLTDTQYF. CDR3 DNA sequence: TGTGCCAGCAGCTTATCGGGGACTAGTTTAACAGATACGCAGTATTTT. This chain links TRBV11-2 with TRBJ2-3; 8 bases are shared with TRBD2. V dropped 2 bases and J dropped 3; count of bases not matched to a gene: 7. CDR3 length: 16 residues. Per the germline V gene, CDR1 is SGHAT and CDR2 is FQNNGV.

This clonotype was detected only a few times. The rearrangement uses TRBV7-8 and TRBJ2-1; 9 positions match TRBD2. V was pared by 4 bases and J by 8 bases, with 15 bases of the junction left unmatched. CDR1 and CDR2 (germline): SGHVS, FQNEAQ. The CDR3 is 17 amino acids. Here the CDR3 reads CASSYRLADLRGDEQFF. In DNA, the CDR3 is TGTGCCAGCAGCTACAGACTAGCGGATTTGCGGGGCGATGAGCAGTTCTTC.

This clonotype appeared a few times. The V gene is TRBV3-1, the J gene TRBJ1-5; no reliable D call. Germline CDR1 is LGHDT and CDR2 is YNNKEL (reference sequence). This CDR3 spans 12 amino acids. V lost 1 base, J lost 11 bases, and 9 bases lay in between. CDR3 in amino acids: CASSQGDLAQHF. DNA for the CDR3: TGTGCCAGCAGCCAAGGGGATCTGGCCCAGCATTTT.

This clonotype was detected a few times. The gene calls are TRBV5-1 and TRBJ2-5; TRBD2 agrees at 9 bases. V lost 5 bases and J lost 5; bases outside the gene matches: 7. The length of the CDR3 is 14 residues. The V gene's germline CDR1 is SGHRS and CDR2 YFSETQ. The CDR3 is CASREIAGAETQYF. The CDR3 coding sequence is TGCGCCAGCAGAGAGATAGCGGGGGCGGAGACCCAGTACTTC.

This chain joins TRBV7-2 and TRBJ2-6, with D possibly TRBD1 on 6 matching bases. The germline gives CDR1 SGHTA, CDR2 FQGNSA. The CDR3 length is 14 residues. Trimming took 11 bases from V and 0 from J, leaving 11 bases between them. CDR3 sequence (DNA): TGTGCCGGTAGGACAGCCTCTGGGGCCAACGTCCTGACTTTC. It specifies CAGRTASGANVLTF. Variable domain in full (rest from reference TRBV7-2 and TRBJ2-6): GAGVSQSPSNKVTEKGKDVELRCDPISGHTALYWYRQSLGQGLEFLIYFQGNSAPDKSGLPSDRFSAERTGGSVSTLTIQRTQQEDSAVYLCAGRTASGANVLTFGAGSRLTVL.

Only a few counts were recorded for this clonotype. The CDR3 reads CASSLPAQGAWETQYF. The CDR3 DNA reads as TGTGCCAGCAGTTTACCGGCACAGGGGGCATGGGAGACCCAGTACTTC. The chain couples TRBV12-3 or TRBV12-4 to TRBJ2-5, with 9 bases matching TRBD1. This CDR3 has 16 residues. Germline trimming cut 2 bases from V and 5 bases from J; bases unmatched to any gene: 9.